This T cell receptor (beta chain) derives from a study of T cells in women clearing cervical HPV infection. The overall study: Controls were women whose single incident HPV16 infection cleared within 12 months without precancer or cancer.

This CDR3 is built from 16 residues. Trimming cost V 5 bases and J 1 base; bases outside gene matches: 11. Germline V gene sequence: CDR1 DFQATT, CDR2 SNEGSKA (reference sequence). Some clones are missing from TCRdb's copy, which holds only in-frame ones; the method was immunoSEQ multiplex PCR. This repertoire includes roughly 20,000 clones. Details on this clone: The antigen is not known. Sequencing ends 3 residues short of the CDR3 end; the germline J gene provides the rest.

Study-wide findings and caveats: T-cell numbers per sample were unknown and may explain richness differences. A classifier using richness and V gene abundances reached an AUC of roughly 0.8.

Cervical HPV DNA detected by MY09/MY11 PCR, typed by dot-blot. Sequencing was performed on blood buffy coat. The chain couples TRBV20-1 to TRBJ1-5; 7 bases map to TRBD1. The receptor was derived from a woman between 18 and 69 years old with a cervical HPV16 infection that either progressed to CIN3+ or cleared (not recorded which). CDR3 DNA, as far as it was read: TGCAGTGCTTTTAAACAGGGGTCCGCGAGCAATCAGCCC. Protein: CSAFKQGSASNQP. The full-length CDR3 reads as CSAFKQGSASNQPQHF.